This T cell receptor (beta chain) was found in a study of control samples from healthy donors and cancer patients. The germline CDR1 and CDR2 sequences are MNHEY and SMNVEV (reference sequence). Trimming took 3 bases from V and 4 from J, leaving 7 bases between them. The CDR3 sequence is 13 residues long. Produced via immunoSEQ multiplex PCR; TCRdb's table is partial and in-frame only. The table has 150,000 or so clones, 93% seen once. The J gene is TRBJ1-5, the V gene TRBV27; D is undetermined. The origin of this receptor is a man aged 18-30 years in good health. Sequenced material: blood. The DNA for the CDR3 is TGTGCCAGCAGTTTCCTGGGGAATCAGCCCCAGCATTTT. As protein: CASSFLGNQPQHF.